This T cell receptor beta chain was identified in a study of blood T cell repertoires in COVID-19 (dated by TCRdb to the early 2020s). Some background on the complete study: Samples covering the acute and convalescent phases of COVID-19 were provided by collaborators in the United States, Italy and Spain. The repertoires were released in a freely available public database intended as a resource for research on the immune response to SARS-CoV-2. The samples were drawn from two sources: the first 160 participants of the ongoing ImmuneRACE study, and 1,000 to 1,500 subjects contributed by 6 global collaborators. Subjects who had been exposed to COVID-19, were actively infected with it, or had recovered from it provided the deeply sampled blood TCRbeta repertoires that made up the dataset. The prospective study material was composed of cDNA or gDNA derived from T cells, B-cell-depleted T cells, or PBMCs. Where available, HLA class I and class II types were obtained from metadata supplied by the sample provider rather than from assay-based typing. Sample metadata almost always included a de-identified subject ID, COVID-19 status, age in years and sex. Study-wide conclusions, independent of this receptor: The amount of clinical and demographic metadata varied by source and participant and was provided uncurated.

The immunoSEQ Assay, a bias-controlled multiplex PCR, was used to amplify TCRbeta CDR3 regions from genomic DNA. Per the authors' processing: The number of nucleated cells in each sample was estimated from the amplification of reference gene primers within the assay. To quantify the absolute abundance of each unique TCRbeta CDR3 rearrangement, sequence reads were collapsed and filtered. For each sample, productive Simpson clonality was calculated by taking the square root of Simpson's diversity index across productive rearrangements. In its TCRdb copy, this immuneACCESS table keeps in-frame sequences only and misses some clones. Where compared with another copy, unresolved V genes explain less than half of these, and the others have no known cause. V, J and clone size derive from that table, while D and trimming were established from the DNA sequence. This sample has roughly 100,000 clones in its table, and about 82% of those were observed once. The ten top clones hold about 25% of the sample.

CDR1 and CDR2, per the germline V gene, are SGHAT and FQNNGV. The trim is 4 bases for V and 2 bases for J, with a gap of 14 bases between the germline ends. The CDR3, cysteine through phenylalanine, is 15 amino acids long. The DNA shown is the 45-base CDR3, in frame from base 1. The collaborating institutions used their own protocols to collect whole blood in K2EDTA tubes. For TCRbeta analysis, collaborator samples were shipped as frozen whole blood, as isolated PBMCs, or as DNA extracted from either sample type. Comments on this clone: Its antigen is unknown. No per-base quality is available; no much larger clone lies one base away.

The sequence came from a human donor in a cohort sampled during active COVID-19. Sample: peripheral blood. This chain joins TRBV11-2 to TRBJ2-5; a tentative D match to TRBD1 spans 6 bases. CDR3 sequence: CASSSQGQKQETQYF. DNA sequence: TGTGCCAGCAGCTCGCAGGGACAAAAACAAGAGACCCAGTACTTC.